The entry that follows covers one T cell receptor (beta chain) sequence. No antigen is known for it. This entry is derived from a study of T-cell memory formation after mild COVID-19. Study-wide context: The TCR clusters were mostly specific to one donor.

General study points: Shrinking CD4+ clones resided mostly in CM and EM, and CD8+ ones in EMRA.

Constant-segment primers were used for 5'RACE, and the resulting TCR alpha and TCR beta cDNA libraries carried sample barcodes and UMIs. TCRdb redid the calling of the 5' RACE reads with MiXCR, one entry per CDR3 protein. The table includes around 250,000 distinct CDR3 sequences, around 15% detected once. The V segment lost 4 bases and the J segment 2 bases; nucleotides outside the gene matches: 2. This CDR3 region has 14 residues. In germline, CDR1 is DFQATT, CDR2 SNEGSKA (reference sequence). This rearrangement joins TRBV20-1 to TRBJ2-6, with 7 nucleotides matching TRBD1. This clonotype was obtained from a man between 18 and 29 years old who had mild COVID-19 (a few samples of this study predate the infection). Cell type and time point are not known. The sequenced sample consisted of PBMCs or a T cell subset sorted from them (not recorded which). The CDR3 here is CSATQGAGANVLTF. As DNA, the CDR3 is TGCAGTGCTACCCAGGGGGCTGGGGCCAACGTCCTGACTTTC.